The TCR beta chain described here comes from a study of blood T cell repertoires in COVID-19. Grouping used clinical history reported by participants in a survey and questionnaire. Sequencing used immunoSEQ multiplex PCR; TCRdb keeps in-frame clones, though not all of them. Of 450,000 or so clones detected, around 90% appear once; the ten largest clones hold 0.6%. The CDR3 length is 17 residues. Germline V lookup: CDR1 DFQATT, CDR2 SNEGSKA (reference sequence). Trimming took 3 bases from V and 2 from J; bases not matched to a gene: 12. Sequenced: PBMCs or T cells enriched from blood (not recorded which). This TCR was sampled from a man between 18 and 35 years old who had recovered from COVID-19. V gene TRBV20-1 combines with J gene TRBJ2-1; 8 nucleotides match TRBD2. CDR3 DNA: TGCAGTGCTAGTGGTGGTCGAGGGCGGGGGGCCTACAATGAGCAGTTCTTC. Its protein product is CSASGGRGRGAYNEQFF.